Listed here is a single TCR beta chain. As yet, its antigen is unknown. This sample was taken from a study of T cells in localized non-small cell lung cancer. General observations from the study: A single tumor region was sequenced, leaving heterogeneity possible. Median detection of top 100 tumor clones in adjacent lung was approximately 50 clones. In uninvolved adjacent lung, T cell clonality reached its highest value, exceeding tumor.

Only in-frame clones appear in the TCRdb table, and some are missing; sequencing was by immunoSEQ multiplex PCR. The data contain over 20,000 clones, about 88% of them singletons. This CDR3 has 14 residues. This receptor was obtained from a female donor of 60 years or more with stage I lung adenocarcinoma. This specimen consisted of peripheral blood, obtained before any cancer treatment. The chain carries TRBV21-1 and TRBJ1-2; the table names TRBD1, a call not compared with the DNA. TRBV21-1 is a known pseudogene. CDR3 residues: CASTRGPVGYGYTF. DNA for the CDR3: TGTGCCAGCACCCGTGGGCCCGTCGGCTATGGCTACACCTTC.